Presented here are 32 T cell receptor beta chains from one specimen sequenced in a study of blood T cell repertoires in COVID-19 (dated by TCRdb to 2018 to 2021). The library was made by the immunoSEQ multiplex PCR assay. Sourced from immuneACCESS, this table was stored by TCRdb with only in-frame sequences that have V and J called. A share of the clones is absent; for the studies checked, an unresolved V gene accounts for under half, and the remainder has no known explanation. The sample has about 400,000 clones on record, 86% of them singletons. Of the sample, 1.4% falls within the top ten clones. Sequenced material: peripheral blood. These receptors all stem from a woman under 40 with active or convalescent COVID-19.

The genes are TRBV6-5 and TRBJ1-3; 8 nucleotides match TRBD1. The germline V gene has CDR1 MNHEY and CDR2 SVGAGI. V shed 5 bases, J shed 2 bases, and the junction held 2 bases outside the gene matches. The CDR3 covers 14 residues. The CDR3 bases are TGTGCCAGCAGTCTACAGGGGGCTGGAAACACCATATATTTT. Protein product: CASSLQGAGNTIYF.

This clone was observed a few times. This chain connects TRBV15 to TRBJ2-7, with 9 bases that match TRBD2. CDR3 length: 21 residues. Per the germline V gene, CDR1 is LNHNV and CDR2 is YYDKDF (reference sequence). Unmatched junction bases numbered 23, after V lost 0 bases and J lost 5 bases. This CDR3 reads CATSRDLPILAGAVITHEQYF. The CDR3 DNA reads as TGTGCCACCAGCAGAGATCTCCCAATCTTAGCGGGGGCCGTTATTACCCACGAGCAGTACTTC.

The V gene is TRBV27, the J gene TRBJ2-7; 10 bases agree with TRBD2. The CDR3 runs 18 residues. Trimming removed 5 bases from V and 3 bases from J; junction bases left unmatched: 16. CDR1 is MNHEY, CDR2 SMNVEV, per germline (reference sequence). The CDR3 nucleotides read TGTGCCAGCAGTCTAAAGGGGACTAGCGAGACTTGGGGCTACGAGCAGTACTTC. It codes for CASSLKGTSETWGYEQYF.

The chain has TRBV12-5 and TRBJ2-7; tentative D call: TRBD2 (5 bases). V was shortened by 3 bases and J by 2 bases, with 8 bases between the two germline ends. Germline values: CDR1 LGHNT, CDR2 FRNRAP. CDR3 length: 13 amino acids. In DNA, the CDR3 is TGTGCTAGTGGTTTAGAGGGCCCCTACGAGCAGTACTTC. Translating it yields CASGLEGPYEQYF.

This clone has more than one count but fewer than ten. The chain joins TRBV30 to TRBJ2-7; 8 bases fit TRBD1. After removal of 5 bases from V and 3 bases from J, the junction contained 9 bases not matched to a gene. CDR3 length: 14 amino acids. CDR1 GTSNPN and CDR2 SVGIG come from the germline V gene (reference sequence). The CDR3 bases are TGTGCCTGGGAGGGAGGAGGACAGGGCTACGAGCAGTACTTC. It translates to CAWEGGGQGYEQYF.

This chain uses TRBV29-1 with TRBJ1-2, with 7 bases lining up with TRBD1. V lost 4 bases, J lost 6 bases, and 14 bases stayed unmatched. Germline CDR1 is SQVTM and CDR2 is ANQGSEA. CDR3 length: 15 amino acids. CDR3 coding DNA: TGCAGCGTTGTAGGCGGATTTGGGGACAGTCATGGCTACACCTTC. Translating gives CSVVGGFGDSHGYTF.

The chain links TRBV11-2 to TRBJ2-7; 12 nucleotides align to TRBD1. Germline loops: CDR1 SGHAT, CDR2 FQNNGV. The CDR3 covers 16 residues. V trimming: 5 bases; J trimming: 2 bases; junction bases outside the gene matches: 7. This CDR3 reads CASSMAGTGGTYEQYF. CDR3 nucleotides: TGTGCCAGCAGCATGGCTGGGACAGGGGGCACCTACGAGCAGTACTTC.

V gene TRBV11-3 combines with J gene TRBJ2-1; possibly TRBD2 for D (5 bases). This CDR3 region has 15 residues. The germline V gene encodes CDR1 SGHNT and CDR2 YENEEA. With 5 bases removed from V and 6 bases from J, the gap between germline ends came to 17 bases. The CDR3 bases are TGTGCCAGCAGCCGGTCCGGACTGGAAAGCAATGAGCAGTTCTTC. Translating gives CASSRSGLESNEQFF.

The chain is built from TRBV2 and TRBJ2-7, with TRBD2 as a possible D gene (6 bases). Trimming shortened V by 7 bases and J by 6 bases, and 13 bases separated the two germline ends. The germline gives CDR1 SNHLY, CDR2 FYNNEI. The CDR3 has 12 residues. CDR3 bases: TGTGCCAGCAACGGGGGTCCAGGCGAGCAGTACTTC. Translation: CASNGGPGEQYF.

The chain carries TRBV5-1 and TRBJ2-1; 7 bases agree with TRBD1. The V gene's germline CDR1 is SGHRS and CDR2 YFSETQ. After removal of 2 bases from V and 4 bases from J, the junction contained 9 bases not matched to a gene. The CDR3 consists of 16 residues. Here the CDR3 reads CASSLLDRDSYNEQFF. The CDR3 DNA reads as TGCGCCAGCAGCTTACTCGACCGGGACAGTTACAATGAGCAGTTCTTC.

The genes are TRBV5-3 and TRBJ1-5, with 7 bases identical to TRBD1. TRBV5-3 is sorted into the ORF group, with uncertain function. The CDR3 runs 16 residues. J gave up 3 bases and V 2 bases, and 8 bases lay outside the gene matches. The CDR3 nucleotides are TGTGCCAGAAGCTTAAACCGGGACAGAGCCAATCAGCCCCAGCATTTT. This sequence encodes CARSLNRDRANQPQHF.

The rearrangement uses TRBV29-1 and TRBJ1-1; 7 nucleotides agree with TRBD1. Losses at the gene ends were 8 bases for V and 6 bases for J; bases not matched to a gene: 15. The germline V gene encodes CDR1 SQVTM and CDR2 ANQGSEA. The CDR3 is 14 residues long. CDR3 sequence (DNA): TGCAGCTTCTGGGCTCCGGGACAGCGGCCTGAAGCTTTCTTT. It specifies CSFWAPGQRPEAFF.

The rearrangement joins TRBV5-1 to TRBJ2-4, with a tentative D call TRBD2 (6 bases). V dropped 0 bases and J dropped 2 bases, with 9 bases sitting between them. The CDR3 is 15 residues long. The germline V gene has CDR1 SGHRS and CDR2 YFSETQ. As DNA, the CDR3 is TGCGCCAGCAGCTTGGATGGGGGGTCCAAAAACATTCAGTACTTC. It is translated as CASSLDGGSKNIQYF.

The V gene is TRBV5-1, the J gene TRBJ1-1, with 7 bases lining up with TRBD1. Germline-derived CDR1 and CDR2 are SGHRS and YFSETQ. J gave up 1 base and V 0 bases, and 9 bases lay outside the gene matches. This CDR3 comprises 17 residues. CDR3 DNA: TGCGCCAGCAGCTTGGGGCAGGGGGTCTCGAAGAACACTGAAGCTTTCTTT. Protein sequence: CASSLGQGVSKNTEAFF.

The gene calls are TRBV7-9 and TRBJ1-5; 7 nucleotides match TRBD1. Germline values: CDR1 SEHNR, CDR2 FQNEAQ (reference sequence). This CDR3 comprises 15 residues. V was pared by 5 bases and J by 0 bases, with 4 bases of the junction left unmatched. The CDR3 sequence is CASSRTGGSNQPQHF. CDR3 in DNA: TGTGCCAGCAGCCGGACAGGCGGTAGCAATCAGCCCCAGCATTTT.

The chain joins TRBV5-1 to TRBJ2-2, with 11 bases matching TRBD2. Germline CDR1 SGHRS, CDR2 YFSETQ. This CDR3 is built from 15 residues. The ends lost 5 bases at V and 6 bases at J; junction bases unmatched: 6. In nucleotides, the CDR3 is TGCGCCAGCAGGGGGGGACTAGCGGATCCCGGGGAGCTGTTTTTT. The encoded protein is CASRGGLADPGELFF.

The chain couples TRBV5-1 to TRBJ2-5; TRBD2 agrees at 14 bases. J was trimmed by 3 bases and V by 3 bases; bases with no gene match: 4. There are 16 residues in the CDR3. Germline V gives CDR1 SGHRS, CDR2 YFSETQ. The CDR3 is CASSWGTSGGKETQYF. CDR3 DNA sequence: TGCGCCAGCAGCTGGGGGACTAGCGGGGGTAAAGAGACCCAGTACTTC.

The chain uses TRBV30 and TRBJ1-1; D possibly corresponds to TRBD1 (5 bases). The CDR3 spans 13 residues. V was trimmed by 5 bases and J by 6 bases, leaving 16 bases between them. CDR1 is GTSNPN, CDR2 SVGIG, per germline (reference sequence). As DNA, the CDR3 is TGTGCCTGGGGGACGGGAAGATTCGCTGAAGCTTTCTTT. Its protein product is CAWGTGRFAEAFF.

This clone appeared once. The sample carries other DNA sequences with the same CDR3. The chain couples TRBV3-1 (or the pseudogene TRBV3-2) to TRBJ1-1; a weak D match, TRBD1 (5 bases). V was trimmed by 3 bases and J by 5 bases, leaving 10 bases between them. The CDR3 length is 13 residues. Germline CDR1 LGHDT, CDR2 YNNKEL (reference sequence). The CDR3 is CASSQGGRTEAFF. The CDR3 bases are TGTGCCAGCAGCCAGGGGGGAAGGACTGAAGCTTTCTTT.

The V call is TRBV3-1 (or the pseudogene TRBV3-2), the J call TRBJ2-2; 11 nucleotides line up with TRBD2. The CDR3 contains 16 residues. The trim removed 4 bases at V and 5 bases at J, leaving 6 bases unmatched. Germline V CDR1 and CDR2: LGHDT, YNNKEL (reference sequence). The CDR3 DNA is TGTGCCAGCAGCCCTCGACTAGCGGGGTATACCGGGGAGCTGTTTTTT. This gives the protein CASSPRLAGYTGELFF.

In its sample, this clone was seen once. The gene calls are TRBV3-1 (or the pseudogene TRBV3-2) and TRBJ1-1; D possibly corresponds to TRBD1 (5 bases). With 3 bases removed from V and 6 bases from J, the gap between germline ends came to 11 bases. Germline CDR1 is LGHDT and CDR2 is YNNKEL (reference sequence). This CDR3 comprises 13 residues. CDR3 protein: CASSQEGRSEAFF. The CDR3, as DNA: TGTGCCAGCAGCCAGGAGGGACGGTCTGAAGCTTTCTTT.

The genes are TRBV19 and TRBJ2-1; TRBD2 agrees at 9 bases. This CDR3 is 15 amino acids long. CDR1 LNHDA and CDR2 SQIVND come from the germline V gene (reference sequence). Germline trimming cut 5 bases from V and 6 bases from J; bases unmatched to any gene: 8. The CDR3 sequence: CASSVLGGGANEQFF. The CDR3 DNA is TGTGCCAGTAGTGTCCTGGGCGGGGGGGCCAATGAGCAGTTCTTC.

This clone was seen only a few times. The CDR3 protein is CASRPDRGVQYF. The CDR3, as DNA: TGTGCCAGCAGACCCGACAGGGGGGTACAGTACTTC. This chain joins TRBV6-5 and TRBJ2-5, with 9 bases that match TRBD1. J was trimmed by 11 bases and V by 6 bases; bases with no gene match: 7. Per germline, CDR1 MNHEY and CDR2 SVGAGI. The CDR3 contains 12 residues.

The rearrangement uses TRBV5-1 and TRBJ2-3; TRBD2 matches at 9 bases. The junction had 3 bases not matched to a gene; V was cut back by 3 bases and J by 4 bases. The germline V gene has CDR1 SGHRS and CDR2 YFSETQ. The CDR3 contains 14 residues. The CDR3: CASSSSSGADTQYF. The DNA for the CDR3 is TGCGCCAGCAGCTCTTCTAGCGGGGCAGATACGCAGTATTTT.

The CDR3 nucleotides are TGCGCCAGCAGCATGGGGCCGGGACTAGCCTCTGGGGCCAACGTCCTGACTTTC. It codes for CASSMGPGLASGANVLTF. This sequence joins TRBV5-1 and TRBJ2-6, with 9 bases identical to TRBD2. Germline CDR1 is SGHRS and CDR2 is YFSETQ. CDR3 length: 18 residues. The V segment lost 4 bases and the J segment 0 bases; nucleotides outside the gene matches: 8.

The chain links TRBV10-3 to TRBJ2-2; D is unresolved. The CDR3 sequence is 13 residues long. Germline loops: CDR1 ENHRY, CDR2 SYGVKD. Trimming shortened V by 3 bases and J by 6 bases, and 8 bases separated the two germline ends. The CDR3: CAISDFRSGELFF. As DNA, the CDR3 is TGTGCCATCAGTGACTTTCGGTCCGGGGAGCTGTTTTTT.

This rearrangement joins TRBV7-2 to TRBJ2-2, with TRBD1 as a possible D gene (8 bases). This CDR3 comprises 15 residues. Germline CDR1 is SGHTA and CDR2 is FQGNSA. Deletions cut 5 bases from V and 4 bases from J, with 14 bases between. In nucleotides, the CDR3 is TGTGCCAGCAGCAAACAGGGGGGGATCACCGGGGAGCTGTTTTTT. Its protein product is CASSKQGGITGELFF.

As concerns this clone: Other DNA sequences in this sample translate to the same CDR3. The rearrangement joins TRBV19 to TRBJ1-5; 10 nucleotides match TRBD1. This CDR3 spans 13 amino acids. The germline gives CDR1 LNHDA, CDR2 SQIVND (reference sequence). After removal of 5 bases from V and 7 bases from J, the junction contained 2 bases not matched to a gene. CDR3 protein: CASSGQGGQPQHF. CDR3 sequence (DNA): TGTGCCAGTAGTGGACAGGGGGGCCAGCCCCAGCATTTT.

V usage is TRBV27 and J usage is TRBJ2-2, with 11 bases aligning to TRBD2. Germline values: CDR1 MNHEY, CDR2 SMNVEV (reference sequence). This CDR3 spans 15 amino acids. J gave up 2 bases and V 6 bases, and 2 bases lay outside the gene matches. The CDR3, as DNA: TGTGCCAGCAGACTAGCGGGAGTAAACACCGGGGAGCTGTTTTTT. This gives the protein CASRLAGVNTGELFF.

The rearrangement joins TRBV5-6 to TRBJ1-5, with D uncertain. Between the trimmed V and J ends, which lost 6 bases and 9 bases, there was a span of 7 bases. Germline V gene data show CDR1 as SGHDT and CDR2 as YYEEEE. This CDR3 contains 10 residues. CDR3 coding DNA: TGTGCCAGCACCCTCAGGCCCCAGCATTTT. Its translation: CASTLRPQHF.

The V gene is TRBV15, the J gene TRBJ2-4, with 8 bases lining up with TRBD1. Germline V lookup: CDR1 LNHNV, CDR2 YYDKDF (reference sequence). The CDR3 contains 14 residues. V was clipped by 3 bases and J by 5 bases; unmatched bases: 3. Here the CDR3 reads CATSRLQGENIQYF. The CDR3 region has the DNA TGTGCCACCAGCAGGCTACAGGGGGAAAACATTCAGTACTTC.

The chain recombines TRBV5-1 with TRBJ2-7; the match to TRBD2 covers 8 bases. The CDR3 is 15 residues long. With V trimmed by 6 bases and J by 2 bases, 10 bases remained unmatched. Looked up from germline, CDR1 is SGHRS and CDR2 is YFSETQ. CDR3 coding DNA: TGCGCCAGCACCGGAGGAGGAGCGGGGGCCTACGAGCAGTACTTC. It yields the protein CASTGGGAGAYEQYF.